Each of the 5 T cell receptor beta chains below was sequenced from the same sample in a study of CD8 T cells in Susac syndrome. An amount of RNA that ranged from roughly 0.5 to 1 ug was reverse transcribed with random hexamers. TCRdb reprocessed the immunoSEQ multiplex PCR reads via MiXCR and lists one record per CDR3 protein. Of roughly 84,000 distinct CDR3 sequences listed, about 96% are singletons. Input material: CD8+ T cells from PBMCs. The receptors shown here come from a human donor with Susac syndrome.

The V gene is TRBV7-8, the J gene TRBJ2-5; D remains ambiguous. CDR1 is SGHVS, CDR2 FQNEAQ, per germline. The CDR3 totals 14 residues. V was trimmed by 1 base and J by 1 base, leaving 7 bases between them. The CDR3 bases are TGTGCCAGCAGCTTAGTCGGGCGCCAAGAGACCCAGTACTTC. This encodes CASSLVGRQETQYF.

In its sample, this clonotype ranks as medium-sized. The J gene is TRBJ2-7, the V gene TRBV7-2; D might be TRBD2 (6 bases). The V end lost 5 bases, the J end lost 2 bases, and 19 bases lay between the germline ends. This CDR3 comprises 16 residues. CDR1 is SGHTA and CDR2 is FQGNSA in the germline V gene. Here the CDR3 reads CASSRPSRWGAYEQYF. DNA for the CDR3: TGTGCCAGCAGCCGCCCTTCGCGGTGGGGGGCCTACGAGCAGTACTTC.

This rearrangement joins TRBV28 to TRBJ2-7; no firm D call. V lost 3 bases and J lost 5, with 5 bases in between. Germline values: CDR1 MDHEN, CDR2 SYDVKM. CDR3 length: 11 amino acids. CDR3 sequence (DNA): TGTGCCAGCAGTTTCAGTAACGAGCAGTACTTC. Amino acid sequence: CASSFSNEQYF.

V gene TRBV6-2 or TRBV6-3 combines with J gene TRBJ1-5; weak D call: TRBD1 (5 bases). V was trimmed by 6 bases and J by 7 bases, leaving 19 bases between them. The germline CDR1 and CDR2 sequences are MNHEY and SVGEGT. This CDR3 has 15 amino acids. This chain's CDR3 is CASSPGTARRQPQHF. CDR3 sequence (DNA): TGTGCCAGCAGCCCGGGGACTGCACGACGACAGCCCCAGCATTTT.

The V call is TRBV20-1, the J call TRBJ1-2; D gene uncertain. The germline V gene has CDR1 DFQATT and CDR2 SNEGSKA (reference sequence). This CDR3 contains 13 residues. Trimming took off 6 bases at V and 4 bases at J, with 15 bases between the two ends. The CDR3: CSAPVWAAYGYTF. The CDR3, as DNA: TGCAGTGCCCCGGTCTGGGCGGCCTATGGCTACACCTTC.